Listed here are 10 T cell receptor beta chains from one sample, sequenced in a study of blood T cells in healthy people across ages. Next came a second PCR, run for about 6 to 12 cycles, which used a sample-barcoded 5' primer along with a J-beta primer mix. MiXCR was run by TCRdb on the 5' RACE reads, yielding one entry per CDR3 protein. This sample carries about 640,000 distinct CDR3 sequences, 58% of them seen once, and the ten largest clones take about two fifths. The source material was blood. The receptors here all came from a man aged 55 to 70 in good health.

The J gene is TRBJ2-7, the V gene TRBV6-6, with a tentative D call TRBD1 (6 bases). V gave up 4 bases and J gave up 12 bases, with 16 bases separating them. The length of the CDR3 is 12 residues. CDR1 and CDR2 from the germline V gene are MNHNY and SVGAGI (reference sequence). The CDR3, as DNA: TGTGCCAGCAGTTCTGGCCTGCAGGGGCCGTACTTC. This translates into CASSSGLQGPYF.

The chain recombines TRBV4-1 with TRBJ2-2; 7 bases match TRBD1. After removal of 2 bases from V and 3 bases from J, the junction contained 6 bases not matched to a gene. There are 16 residues in the CDR3. The V gene's germline CDR1 is MGHRA and CDR2 YSYEKL. CDR3 loop: CASSQRTGADTGELFF. Written as DNA, the CDR3 is TGCGCCAGCAGCCAAAGAACAGGGGCGGACACCGGGGAGCTGTTTTTT.

This clonotype appeared a few times. The chain recombines TRBV18 with TRBJ1-1, with D maybe TRBD1 (5 bases). Trimming took off 6 bases at V and 4 bases at J, with 12 bases between the two ends. The germline gives CDR1 KGHSH, CDR2 LQKENI. The CDR3 loop spans 13 amino acids. The CDR3 loop is CASSQDSLTEAFF. In nucleotides, the CDR3 is TGTGCCAGCTCGCAAGACAGCCTCACTGAAGCTTTCTTT.

The rearrangement uses TRBV5-1 and TRBJ2-3; weak D call: TRBD1 (5 bases). The CDR3 loop spans 16 amino acids. Germline V gene data show CDR1 as SGHRS and CDR2 as YFSETQ. V gave up 0 bases and J gave up 7 bases, with 18 bases separating them. Written as DNA, the CDR3 is TGCGCCAGCAGCTTGGGGGGCCAGGAGCCGGCGAATACGCAGTATTTT. Translating gives CASSLGGQEPANTQYF.

This chain links TRBV2 with TRBJ1-2; the match to TRBD1 covers 8 bases. CDR3 length equals 15 residues. Germline trimming cut 3 bases from V and 2 bases from J; bases unmatched to any gene: 5. Per germline, CDR1 SNHLY and CDR2 FYNNEI. This CDR3 is CASSDNWTGNYGYTF. In DNA form, the CDR3 reads TGTGCCAGCAGTGATAATTGGACAGGGAACTATGGCTACACCTTC.

This clonotype was seen only a few times. The DNA for the CDR3 is TGTGCCAGCAGCTTACGGCGGGACAGGGGCCCCACCGGGGAGCTGTTTTTT. Protein: CASSLRRDRGPTGELFF. The chain recombines TRBV13 with TRBJ2-2, with TRBD1 matching 10 bases. V lost 2 bases and J lost 4; bases outside the gene matches: 7. The germline gives CDR1 PRHDT, CDR2 FYEKMQ (reference sequence). The CDR3 sequence is 17 residues long.

The chain employs TRBV4-1 and TRBJ2-7, with unresolved D. The J call may be wrong; the DNA end is better matched by TRBJ2-5. Germline V lookup: CDR1 MGHRA, CDR2 YSYEKL. The CDR3 has 14 amino acids. CDR3 in DNA: TGCGCCAGCAGCCCCCCCAACAATTTAAAGACCCAGTACTTC. Amino acid sequence: CASSPPNNLKTQYF.

The chain uses TRBV9 and TRBJ2-4; 10 bases match TRBD1. The J call may not be correct, given that the DNA end is closer to TRBJ2-5. Germline V gene data show CDR1 as SGDLS and CDR2 as YYNGEE. This CDR3 spans 16 amino acids. The CDR3 loop is CASSVALGQGTETQYF. In DNA form, the CDR3 reads TGTGCCAGCAGCGTAGCTCTGGGACAGGGGACAGAGACCCAGTACTTC.

The V gene is TRBV6-2 or TRBV6-3, the J gene TRBJ1-2, with D perhaps TRBD1 (5 bases). Germline lookup yields CDR1 MNHEY and CDR2 SVGEGT. Trimming took 4 bases from V and 5 from J, leaving 20 bases between them. CDR3 length equals 16 residues. The CDR3 sequence is CASSSAGLGRLYGYTF. The CDR3 DNA reads as TGTGCCAGCAGTTCTGCAGGGCTTGGGCGATTATATGGCTACACCTTC.

J is TRBJ2-2 and V is TRBV7-2; 13 nucleotides align to TRBD2. Germline loops: CDR1 SGHTA, CDR2 FQGNSA. This CDR3 has 16 residues. V shed 7 bases, J shed 0 bases, and the junction held 2 bases outside the gene matches. The CDR3 region is CASKLAGGANTGELFF. The CDR3 region has the DNA TGTGCCAGCAAACTAGCGGGGGGGGCGAACACCGGGGAGCTGTTTTTT.